This T cell receptor (beta chain) was retrieved from a study of cytomegalovirus exposure and HLA in healthy donors. About the study: Unique TCRs numbering roughly 85 million, obtained from HLA-typed donors, made up an early data release.

The germline V gene encodes CDR1 SGHRS and CDR2 YFSETQ. Deletions cut 4 bases from V and 8 bases from J, with 16 bases between. The CDR3 loop spans 14 amino acids. Study-wide results and limits: Donors belonging to an Asian-associated ancestry cluster reportedly showed fewer N-insertions in productive TCRs than the roughly 670-donor mean, according to what a later analysis found. In a later analysis, HLA-associated beta chains showed higher expansion and lower generation probabilities than comparable chains.

The PCR had 60 Vbeta and 13 Jbeta primers. Per the original data handling: Around 11 million shared chains were among the about 80 million unique TCR beta chains that a later analysis counted. Clones were sequenced by immunoSEQ multiplex PCR, and TCRdb holds only the in-frame ones, with some missing. V and J calls and clone size are given by that table; D and trimming were obtained from the DNA. This sample's table has 60,000 to 90,000 clones. Comment on this clone: The antigen is unknown.

This clonotype was sampled from a woman in her 40s in good health and CMV-seropositive. The chain joins TRBV5-1 to TRBJ2-1; TRBD2 is a possible D gene (5 bases). Sample: PBMCs. CDR3 nucleotides: TGCGCCAGCAGCCAGCTCGTAGGGAGCGATGAGCAGTTCTTC. Residues: CASSQLVGSDEQFF. Full variable domain (rest looked up from reference TRBV5-1 and TRBJ2-1): KAGVTQTPRYLIKTRGQQVTLSCSPISGHRSVSWYQQTPGQGLQFLFEYFSETQRNKGNFPGRFSGRQFSNSRSEMNVSTLELGDSALYLCASSQLVGSDEQFFGPGTRLTVL.